This is a list of T cell receptor beta chains from one sample in a study of PD-1 blockade in classical Hodgkin lymphoma. Method: immunoSEQ multiplex PCR; TCRdb's copy keeps in-frame clones and lacks some. The sample holds tens of thousands of clones; 85% are singletons and the top ten take over 2%. Specimen: CD4+ T cells from blood, collected before the fourth cycle of nivolumab. All receptors derive from a human donor with classical Hodgkin lymphoma. The CDR3 runs from the conserved cysteine through the conserved F or W. The D gene is left open where the match is weak. Clone size appears in some rows only: once, few, many, or a class for an expanded clone.

NA	TRBV5-6	TRBJ1-1	NA	CASSGYRGTNSKAFF	TGTGCCAGCAGCGGTTACCGCGGGACAAATTCCAAAGCTTTCTTT
NA	TRBV6-1	TRBJ2-1	NA	CASSEVGRGTYNEQFF	TGTGCCAGCAGTGAAGTAGGGCGGGGTACCTACAATGAGCAGTTCTTC
NA	TRBV11-1	TRBJ2-1	TRBD2	CASSLGGGRAVEQFF	TGTGCCAGCAGCTTAGGGGGCGGGAGGGCCGTTGAGCAGTTCTTC
once	TRBV4-2	TRBJ1-1	NA	CASSQDIKVRTEAFF	TGTGCCAGCAGCCAAGACATAAAAGTGCGTACTGAAGCTTTCTTT
NA	TRBV5-1	TRBJ2-1	NA	CASRLTVSYNEQFF	TGCGCCAGCAGACTAACAGTCTCCTACAATGAGCAGTTCTTC
NA	TRBV7-2	TRBJ1-2	NA	CASTDRGANYGYTF	TGTGCCAGCACCGACCGGGGGGCAAACTATGGCTACACCTTC
once	TRBV21-1	TRBJ2-5	NA	CASSKEGLAEVRETQYF	TGTGCCAGCAGCAAAGAGGGACTAGCGGAGGTTCGGGAGACCCAGTACTTC
once	TRBV11-3	TRBJ2-7	NA	CASSLDTTYEQYF	TGTGCCAGCAGCTTAGATACTACTTACGAGCAGTACTTC
once	TRBV18	TRBJ1-1	NA	CASSPKQENTEAFF	TGTGCCAGCTCACCGAAACAGGAGAACACTGAAGCTTTCTTT
NA	TRBV5-4	TRBJ1-5	NA	CASSLGGNSNQPQHF	TGTGCCAGCAGCTTGGGCGGAAATAGCAATCAGCCCCAGCATTTT
NA	TRBV6-1	TRBJ1-2	TRBD1	CASSGTDRGPGYTF	TGTGCCAGCAGTGGTACAGACAGGGGACCTGGCTACACCTTC
few	TRBV29-1	TRBJ1-1	NA	CSAGRLDTEAFF	TGCAGCGCCGGAAGGTTGGACACTGAAGCTTTCTTT
NA	TRBV10-1	TRBJ2-7	NA	CASSEVPNSEQYF	TGCGCCAGCAGTGAGGTTCCAAACTCCGAGCAGTACTTC
once	TRBV15	TRBJ1-4	NA	CATSRDSDEKLFF	TGTGCCACCAGCAGAGATTCAGATGAAAAACTGTTTTTT
NA	TRBV15	TRBJ2-2	NA	CATSRDETGSNTGELFF	TGTGCCACCAGCAGAGATGAAACAGGCTCGAACACCGGGGAGCTGTTTTTT
NA	TRBV29-1	TRBJ2-1	TRBD2	CSVDVAGGLQEQFF	TGCAGCGTTGACGTCGCGGGAGGGCTGCAAGAGCAGTTCTTC
NA	TRBV27	TRBJ1-2	NA	CASSLAGGYGYTF	TGTGCCAGCAGCCTGGCCGGTGGCTATGGCTACACCTTC
NA	TRBV10-2	TRBJ2-3	TRBD1	CASSEFVGTGGLDTQYF	TGCGCCAGCAGTGAATTCGTGGGGACAGGGGGCCTAGATACGCAGTATTTT
NA	TRBV9	TRBJ2-2	NA	CASMSGNTGELFF	TGTGCCAGCATGTCCGGGAACACCGGGGAGCTGTTTTTT
NA	TRBV19	TRBJ2-2	TRBD2	CASSVGLAGIPNTGELFF	TGTGCCAGTAGTGTCGGACTAGCGGGGATTCCGAACACCGGGGAGCTGTTTTTT
NA	TRBV27	TRBJ1-2	NA	CASSVDPRVGGYTF	TGTGCCAGCAGTGTCGATCCCAGGGTAGGCGGCTACACCTTC
once	TRBV19	TRBJ1-4	TRBD1	CASSKGTGGNPGNEKLFF	TGTGCCAGTAGTAAAGGGACAGGGGGCAATCCCGGCAATGAAAAACTGTTTTTT
once	TRBV6-6	TRBJ2-3	TRBD1	CASTQGDRGFTDTQYF	TGTGCCAGCACTCAGGGAGACAGGGGCTTCACAGATACGCAGTATTTT
NA	TRBV28	TRBJ1-2	NA	CASSLGGRAYYGYTF	TGTGCCAGCAGTTTAGGGGGGAGGGCCTACTATGGCTACACCTTC
NA	TRBV10-1	TRBJ2-3	NA	CASSDPLADTQYF	TGCGCCAGCAGCGATCCTTTAGCAGATACGCAGTATTTT
NA	TRBV5-1	TRBJ2-1	NA	CASSAKNTYSLNEQFF	TGCGCCAGCAGCGCTAAAAATACATACTCTCTCAATGAGCAGTTCTTC
NA	TRBV19	TRBJ2-1	NA	CASSISGFPLWGEQFF	TGTGCCAGTAGTATCAGTGGCTTCCCGCTTTGGGGTGAGCAGTTCTTC